The entry below gives a single T cell receptor (beta chain) sequence along with its context. From the RT-PCR reads, TCRdb called clonotypes with MiXCR, one entry per CDR3 protein. The sample contains roughly 140,000 distinct CDR3 sequences, roughly 35% of which appear only once. These data are taken from a study of patients and donors after allogeneic stem cell transplantation. The CDR3 is 12 residues long. Trimming cost V 7 bases and J 8 bases, with 11 bases left between them. Sequencing was carried out using blood, either unsorted or a sorted T cell fraction (not recorded which). This sequence joins TRBV12-3 or TRBV12-4 and TRBJ1-4; TRBD1 might be the D (5 bases). The clonotype originates from a human donor who was either an allogeneic HSCT recipient or a stem cell or donor lymphocyte infusion donor (not recorded which). It is not recorded whose cells these are; they may come from a transplant donor. The CDR3 here is CASTKWDEKLFF. The CDR3 DNA sequence: TGTGCCAGCACCAAATGGGACGAAAAACTGTTTTTT.